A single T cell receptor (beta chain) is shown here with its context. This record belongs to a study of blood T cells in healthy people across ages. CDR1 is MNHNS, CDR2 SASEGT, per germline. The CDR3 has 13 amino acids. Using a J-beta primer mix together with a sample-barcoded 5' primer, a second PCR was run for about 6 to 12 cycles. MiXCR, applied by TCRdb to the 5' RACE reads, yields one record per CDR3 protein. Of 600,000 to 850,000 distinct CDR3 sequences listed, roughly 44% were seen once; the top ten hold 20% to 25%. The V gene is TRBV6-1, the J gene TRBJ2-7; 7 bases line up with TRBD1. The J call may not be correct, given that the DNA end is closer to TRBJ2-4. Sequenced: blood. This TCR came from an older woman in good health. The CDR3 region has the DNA TGTGCCAGCAAAACGACAGGGCGAAACATTCAGTACTTC. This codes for CASKTTGRNIQYF.